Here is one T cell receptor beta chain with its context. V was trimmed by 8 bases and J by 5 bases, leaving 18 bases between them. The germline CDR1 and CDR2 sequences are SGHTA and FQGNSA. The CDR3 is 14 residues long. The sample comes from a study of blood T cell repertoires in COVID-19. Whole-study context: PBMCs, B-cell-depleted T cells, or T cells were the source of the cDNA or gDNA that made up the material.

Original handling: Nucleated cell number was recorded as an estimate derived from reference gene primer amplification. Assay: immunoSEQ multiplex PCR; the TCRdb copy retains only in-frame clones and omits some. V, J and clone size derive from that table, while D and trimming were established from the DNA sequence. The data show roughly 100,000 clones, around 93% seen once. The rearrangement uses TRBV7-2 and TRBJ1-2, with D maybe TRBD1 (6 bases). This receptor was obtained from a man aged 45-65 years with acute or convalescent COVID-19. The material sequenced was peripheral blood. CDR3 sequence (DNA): TGTGCCAGCCCGACGAGGGGGATTCAGTATGGCTACACCTTC. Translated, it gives CASPTRGIQYGYTF. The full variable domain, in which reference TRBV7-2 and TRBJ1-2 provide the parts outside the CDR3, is GAGVSQSPSNKVTEKGKDVELRCDPISGHTALYWYRQSLGQGLEFLIYFQGNSAPDKSGLPSDRFSAERTGGSVSTLTIQRTQQEDSAVYLCASPTRGIQYGYTFGSGTRLTVV.